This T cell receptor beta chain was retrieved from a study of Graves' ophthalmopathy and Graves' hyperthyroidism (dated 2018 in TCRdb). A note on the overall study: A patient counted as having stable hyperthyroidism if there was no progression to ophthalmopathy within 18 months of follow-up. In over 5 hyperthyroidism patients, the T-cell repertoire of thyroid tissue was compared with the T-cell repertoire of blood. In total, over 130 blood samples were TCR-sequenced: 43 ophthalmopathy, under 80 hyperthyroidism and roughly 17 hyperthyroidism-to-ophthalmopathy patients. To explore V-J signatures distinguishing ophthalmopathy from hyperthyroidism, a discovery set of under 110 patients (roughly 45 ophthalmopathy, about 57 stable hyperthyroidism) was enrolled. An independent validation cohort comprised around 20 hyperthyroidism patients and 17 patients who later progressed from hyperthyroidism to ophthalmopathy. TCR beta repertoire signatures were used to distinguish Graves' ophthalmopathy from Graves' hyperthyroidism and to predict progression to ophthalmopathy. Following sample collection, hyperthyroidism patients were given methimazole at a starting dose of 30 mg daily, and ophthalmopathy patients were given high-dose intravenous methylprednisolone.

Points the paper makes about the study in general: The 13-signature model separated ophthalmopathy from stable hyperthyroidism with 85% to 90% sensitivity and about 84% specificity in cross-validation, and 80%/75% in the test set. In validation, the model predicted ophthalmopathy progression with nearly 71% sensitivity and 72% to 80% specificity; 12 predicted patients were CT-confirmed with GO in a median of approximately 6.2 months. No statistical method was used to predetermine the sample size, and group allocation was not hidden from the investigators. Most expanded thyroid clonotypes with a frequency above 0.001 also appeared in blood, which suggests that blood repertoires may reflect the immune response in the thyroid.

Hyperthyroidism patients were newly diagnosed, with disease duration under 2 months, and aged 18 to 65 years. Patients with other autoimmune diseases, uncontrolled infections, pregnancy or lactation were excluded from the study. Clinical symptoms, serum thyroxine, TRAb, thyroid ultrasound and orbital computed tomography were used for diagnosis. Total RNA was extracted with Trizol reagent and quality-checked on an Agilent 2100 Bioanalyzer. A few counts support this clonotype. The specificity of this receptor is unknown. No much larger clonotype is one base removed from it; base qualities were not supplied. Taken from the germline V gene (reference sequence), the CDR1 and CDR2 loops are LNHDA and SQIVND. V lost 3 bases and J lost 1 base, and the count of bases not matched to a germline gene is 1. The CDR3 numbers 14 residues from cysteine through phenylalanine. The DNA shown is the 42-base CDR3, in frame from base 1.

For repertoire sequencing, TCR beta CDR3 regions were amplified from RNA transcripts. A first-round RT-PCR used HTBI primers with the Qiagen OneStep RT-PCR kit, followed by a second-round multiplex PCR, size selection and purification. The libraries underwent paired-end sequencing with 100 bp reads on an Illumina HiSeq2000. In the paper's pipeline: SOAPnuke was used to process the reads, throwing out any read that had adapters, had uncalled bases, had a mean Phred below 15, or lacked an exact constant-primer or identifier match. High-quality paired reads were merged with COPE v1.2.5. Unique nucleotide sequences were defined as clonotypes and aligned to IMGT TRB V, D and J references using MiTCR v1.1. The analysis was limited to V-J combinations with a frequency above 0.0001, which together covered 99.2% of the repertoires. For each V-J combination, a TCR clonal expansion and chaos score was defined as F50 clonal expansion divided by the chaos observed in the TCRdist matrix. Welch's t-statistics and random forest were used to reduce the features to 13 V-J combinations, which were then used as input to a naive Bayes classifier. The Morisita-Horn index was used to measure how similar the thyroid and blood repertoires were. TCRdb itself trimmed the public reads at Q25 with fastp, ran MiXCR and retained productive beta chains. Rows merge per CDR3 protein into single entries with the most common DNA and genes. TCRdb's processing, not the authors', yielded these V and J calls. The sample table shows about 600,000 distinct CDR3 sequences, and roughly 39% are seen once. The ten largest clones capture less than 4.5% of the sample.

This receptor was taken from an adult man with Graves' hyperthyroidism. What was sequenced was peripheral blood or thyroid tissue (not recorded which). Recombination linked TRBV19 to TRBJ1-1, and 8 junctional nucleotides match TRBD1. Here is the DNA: TGTGCCAGTAGTATGGGACAGGCGAACACTGAAGCTTTCTTT. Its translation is CASSMGQANTEAFF.